This TCR beta chain was identified during a study of T cell responses to AZD1222 COVID-19 vaccine. Sequencing used immunoSEQ multiplex PCR; TCRdb keeps in-frame clones, though not all of them. This table holds some 150,000 clones, more than 75% found once. Second-dose intervals near 4 or 12 weeks were combined. The CDR3 covers 13 residues. V was cut by 3 bases and J by 5 bases, with 8 bases left in between. Germline V gene data show CDR1 as SGHTA and CDR2 as FQGNSA. The gene calls are TRBV7-2 and TRBJ1-5, with D perhaps TRBD1 (5 bases). Here the sequenced sample was peripheral blood, taken 28 days after the second AZD1222 dose. This clonotype originated in an adult who received the AZD1222 COVID-19 vaccine. The CDR3 region is CASSLVRDQPQHF. The CDR3 nucleotides are TGTGCCAGCAGCTTGGTCAGGGATCAGCCCCAGCATTTT. Full variable domain (remainder filled in from reference TRBV7-2 and TRBJ1-5): GAGVSQSPSNKVTEKGKDVELRCDPISGHTALYWYRQSLGQGLEFLIYFQGNSAPDKSGLPSDRFSAERTGGSVSTLTIQRTQQEDSAVYLCASSLVRDQPQHFGDGTRLSIL.